A selection of T cell receptor beta chains follows, all from one sample in a study of human T cells and chemical hapten exposure. One entry per CDR3 protein, called by TCRdb with MiXCR from the RACE reads. The sample carries a few hundred thousand distinct CDR3 sequences, approximately 8.6% recorded once. The sequences come from whole blood, collected in connection with sensitization to the hapten diphenylcyclopropenone (DPC). The receptors here all came from a woman aged 40 to 50 with alopecia areata. Some clones in this sample may be carry-over from other donors' samples. CDR3s include the opening cysteine and the closing phenylalanine or tryptophan. D genes are given only for firm matches. Size is stated for part of the rows, as once, few or many counts, or as a class when the clone is expanded.

TGTGCCAGCAGCGGTCGGGACTCCTACGAGCAGTACTTC,CASSGRDSYEQYF,-,TRBV9,-,TRBJ2-7
TGCGCCAGCAGCCTAGGGGTGACTGGGGCCAACGTCCTGACTTTC,CASSLGVTGANVLTF,-,TRBV5-1,many,TRBJ2-6
TGTGCCACCCGGGACACAAGAACCTACAATGAGCAGTTCTTC,CATRDTRTYNEQFF,-,TRBV25-1,many,TRBJ2-1
TGTGCCAGCAGCGAATCAGGGTACGAGCAGTACTTC,CASSESGYEQYF,-,TRBV11-3,-,TRBJ2-7
TGTGCCAGCAGTTTAGGGGAGCGGGAGGTGGGTGAGCAGTTCTTC,CASSLGEREVGEQFF,TRBD2,TRBV28,few,TRBJ2-1
TGTGCCAGCAGTTACTCGACGGCGGGGGAGACCCAGTACTTC,CASSYSTAGETQYF,-,TRBV6-6,many,TRBJ2-5
TGTGCCAGCAATGGACAGCGGCTCTACAATGAGCAGTTCTTC,CASNGQRLYNEQFF,-,TRBV2,-,TRBJ2-1
TGTGCCAGCAGTTTTTCGGGACAGGGCGGATATCGCAGCTCCTACAATGAGCAGTTCTTC,CASSFSGQGGYRSSYNEQFF,TRBD1,TRBV28,few,TRBJ2-1
TGCGCCAGCAGCTTGCGGCTTCCCTTTCCCCAGTACTTC,CASSLRLPFPQYF,-,TRBV5-1,-,TRBJ2-5
TGTGCCAGCAGTCAAGGTCGGACAGGGGGTGAAAAACTGTTTTTT,CASSQGRTGGEKLFF,TRBD1,TRBV12-3/TRBV12-4,-,TRBJ1-4
TGTGCCAGCAGCGTAAGGCCCCAGACTAGCACAGATACGCAGTATTTT,CASSVRPQTSTDTQYF,-,TRBV9,few,TRBJ2-3
TGTGCCAGCAGTCTGGGGACTAGCGGGAGTTACGAGCAGTACTTC,CASSLGTSGSYEQYF,TRBD2,TRBV28,many,TRBJ2-7
TGTGCCAGCAGCTTATCGGCGCGCTCTGGGGCCAACGTCCTGACTTTC,CASSLSARSGANVLTF,-,TRBV7-3,-,TRBJ2-6
TGCGCCAGCAGCAGGATAGCGGGAGTTGACGGGGAGCTGTTTTTT,CASSRIAGVDGELFF,TRBD2,TRBV5-1,few,TRBJ2-2
TGTGCCAGCAGCTGGACAGGGGTTTTGAACACTGAAGCTTTCTTT,CASSWTGVLNTEAFF,TRBD1,TRBV28,few,TRBJ1-1
TGTGCCAGCTCTCGCAAGCCTACAGGGACTAACACTGAAGCTTTCTTT,CASSRKPTGTNTEAFF,-,TRBV18,few,TRBJ1-1
TGTGCCAGCAGTTACCACGGGGGCACTGAAGCTTTCTTT,CASSYHGGTEAFF,-,TRBV6-2/TRBV6-3,many,TRBJ1-1
TGCGCCAGCAGCTTAAGCCCCAGGACTGAAGCTTTCTTT,CASSLSPRTEAFF,-,TRBV5-1,-,TRBJ1-1
TGCAGCGTTGTAACCGGGAGCTCCTACAATGAGCAGTTCTTC,CSVVTGSSYNEQFF,-,TRBV29-1,-,TRBJ2-1
TGCGCCAGCAGCTTGTTTCGACAGGCTAACGCCGGGGAGCTGTTTTTT,CASSLFRQANAGELFF,-,TRBV5-1,-,TRBJ2-2
TGTGCCAGCAGTGGAAGAGAGGGCCTGGCGACCCAGTACTTC,CASSGREGLATQYF,-,TRBV2,few,TRBJ2-5
TGCAGTGCTAGACCTCCTGGAGGCGGTGAAGGGGCTGAAGCTTTCTTT,CSARPPGGGEGAEAFF,-,TRBV20-1,-,TRBJ1-1
TGTGCCAGCAGCTCGCGAGGCGGGAGGGCCGCAGATACGCAGTATTTT,CASSSRGGRAADTQYF,TRBD2,TRBV7-9,-,TRBJ2-3
TGTGCCAGCAGTGTGACCAGGCCCGAGGAGCCCCAGCATTTT,CASSVTRPEEPQHF,-,TRBV2,-,TRBJ1-5
TGTGCCAGCAGGGACAGGACAGGGTTCCAGCCCCAGCATTTT,CASRDRTGFQPQHF,TRBD1,TRBV2,many,TRBJ1-5
TGTGCCAGCAGGCGTGGGGACACAGATACGCAGTATTTT,CASRRGDTDTQYF,-,TRBV7-9,-,TRBJ2-3
TGTGCCAGCAGCTCGACCCGGACTAGCGGGTCCTACAATGAGCAGTTCTTC,CASSSTRTSGSYNEQFF,TRBD2,TRBV5-6,-,TRBJ2-1
TGTGCCAGCAGTTTCGGGCGGGCCGGTGGAGATACGCAGTATTTT,CASSFGRAGGDTQYF,-,TRBV28,many,TRBJ2-3
TGTGCCAGCAGCCCTCAGACTAGCGGCACAGATACGCAGTATTTT,CASSPQTSGTDTQYF,TRBD2,TRBV28,few,TRBJ2-3
TGTGCCAGTAGCGACAGTAACTATGGCTACACCTTC,CASSDSNYGYTF,-,TRBV12-3/TRBV12-4,few,TRBJ1-2
TGTGCCAGCAGCTTAGATAGGGGAAAGGGGCAGTTCTTC,CASSLDRGKGQFF,-,TRBV7-6,few,TRBJ2-1
TGCAGTGCTAGGAGGGAATACGGGAACACTGAAGCTTTCTTT,CSARREYGNTEAFF,-,TRBV20-1,few,TRBJ1-1
TGCGCCAGCAGCTTCGGCGGAACGAACACTGAAGCTTTCTTT,CASSFGGTNTEAFF,-,TRBV5-1,many,TRBJ1-1
TGTGCCAGCAGTTCACGGGGGGTGAACACAGATACGCAGTATTTT,CASSSRGVNTDTQYF,TRBD2,TRBV28,few,TRBJ2-3
TGTGCCAGCAGCAAGATTTTGAACACTGAAGCTTTCTTT,CASSKILNTEAFF,-,TRBV6-5,-,TRBJ1-1
TGTGCCAGCAGACGGGAAGAGAGCTCCTACAATGAGCAGTTCTTC,CASRREESSYNEQFF,-,TRBV6-1,-,TRBJ2-1
TGTGCCAGCAGCTTAGGTGTGCGAGCGGGAGGCCACAATGAGCAGTTCTTC,CASSLGVRAGGHNEQFF,TRBD2,TRBV7-2,few,TRBJ2-1
TGCAGTGCTTTGAGCGGGCTCCCCTACAATGAGCAGTTCTTC,CSALSGLPYNEQFF,-,TRBV20-1,few,TRBJ2-1
TGTGCCACCCAGGGGTTTCGACCCCAGCATTTT,CATQGFRPQHF,-,TRBV12-3/TRBV12-4,-,TRBJ1-5
TGTGCCAGCAGCCTTCAACCTAGCGGAGGCAGCTCCTACGAGCAGTACTTC,CASSLQPSGGSSYEQYF,TRBD2,TRBV7-6,-,TRBJ2-7
TGCGCCAGCAGCTTGGTATCCAGCTCCTACGAGCAGTACTTC,CASSLVSSSYEQYF,-,TRBV5-1,-,TRBJ2-7
TGCGCCAGCAGCCGAGACACTGGTGCCATTCAGTACTTC,CASSRDTGAIQYF,-,TRBV4-3,few,TRBJ2-4
TGTGCCAGCAGTTGGGACCGATCTAACTATGGCTACACCTTC,CASSWDRSNYGYTF,-,TRBV27,-,TRBJ1-2
TGTGCCAGCAGTGGAGCTGGGACTGGAAAAGAGACCCAGTACTTC,CASSGAGTGKETQYF,-,TRBV28,-,TRBJ2-5
TGCGCCAGCAGCTTGGTGGCAGGTGGATCCTACGAGCAGTACTTC,CASSLVAGGSYEQYF,-,TRBV5-1,few,TRBJ2-7
TGTGCCAGCTCGCCACAGGGACCTGAGCAGTTCTTC,CASSPQGPEQFF,-,TRBV18,-,TRBJ2-1
TGTGCCACGGGGTTCTATGGCTACACCTTC,CATGFYGYTF,-,TRBV28,-,TRBJ1-2
TGTGCCAGCAGCGCAGGGGTCCAAGAGACCCAGTACTTC,CASSAGVQETQYF,-,TRBV12-3/TRBV12-4,few,TRBJ2-5
TGTGCCAGCAGCCATACCGGGACGGACTCTGGAAACACCATATATTTT,CASSHTGTDSGNTIYF,-,TRBV3-1,few,TRBJ1-3
TGTGCCAGCAGCTTAAACCCCTTCACTGAAGCTTTCTTT,CASSLNPFTEAFF,-,TRBV7-8,many,TRBJ1-1
TGTGTCAGCAGTCCGACAGGGAGAGGGTCTAACTATGGCTACACCTTC,CVSSPTGRGSNYGYTF,TRBD1,TRBV28,-,TRBJ1-2
TGTGCCAGCAGCGTAGGGACAGGGGAAGGCCAGCCCCAGCATTTT,CASSVGTGEGQPQHF,TRBD1,TRBV9,few,TRBJ1-5
TGTGCCAGCAGTTTAGGACGGTATGAAAAACTGTTTTTT,CASSLGRYEKLFF,-,TRBV28,few,TRBJ1-4
TGCGCCAGCAGCCGGAGGGAGACCGGGTACACTGAAGCTTTCTTT,CASSRRETGYTEAFF,-,TRBV4-3,few,TRBJ1-1
TGTGCCAGCAGCTTAGTAGAGGGATTAGGCCAAGAGACCCAGTACTTC,CASSLVEGLGQETQYF,-,TRBV7-6,few,TRBJ2-5